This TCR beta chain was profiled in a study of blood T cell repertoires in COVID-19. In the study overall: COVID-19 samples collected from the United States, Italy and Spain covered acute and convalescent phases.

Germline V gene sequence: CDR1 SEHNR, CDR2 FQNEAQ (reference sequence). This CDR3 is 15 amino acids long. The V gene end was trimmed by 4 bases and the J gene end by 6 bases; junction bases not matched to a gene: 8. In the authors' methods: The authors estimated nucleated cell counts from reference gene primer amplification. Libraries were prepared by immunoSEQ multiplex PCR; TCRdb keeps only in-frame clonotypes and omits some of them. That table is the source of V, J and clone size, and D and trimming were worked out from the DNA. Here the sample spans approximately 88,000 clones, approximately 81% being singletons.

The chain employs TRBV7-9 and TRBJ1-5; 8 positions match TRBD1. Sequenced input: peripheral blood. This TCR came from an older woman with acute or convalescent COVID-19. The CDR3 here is CASSSTDRAGQPQHF. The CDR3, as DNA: TGTGCCAGCAGCTCAACGGACAGGGCCGGTCAGCCCCAGCATTTT.